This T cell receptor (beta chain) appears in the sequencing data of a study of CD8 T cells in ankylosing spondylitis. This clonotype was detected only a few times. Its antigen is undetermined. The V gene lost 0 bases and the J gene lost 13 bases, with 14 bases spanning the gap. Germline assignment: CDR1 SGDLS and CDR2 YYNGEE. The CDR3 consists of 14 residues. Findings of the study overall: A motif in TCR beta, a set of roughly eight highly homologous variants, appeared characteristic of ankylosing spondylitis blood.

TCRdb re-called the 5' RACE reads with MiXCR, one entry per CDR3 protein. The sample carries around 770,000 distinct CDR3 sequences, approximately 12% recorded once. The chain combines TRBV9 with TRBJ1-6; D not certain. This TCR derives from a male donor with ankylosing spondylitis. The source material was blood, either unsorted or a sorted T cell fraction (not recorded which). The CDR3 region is CASSVGRAQGPLHF. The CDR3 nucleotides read TGTGCCAGCAGCGTAGGGAGGGCCCAAGGGCCCCTCCACTTT.